Below, one TCR beta chain is given with its context. The record originates from a study of cytomegalovirus exposure and HLA in healthy donors. 13 Jbeta primers and 60 Vbeta primers were used for the PCR. Libraries were prepared by immunoSEQ multiplex PCR; TCRdb keeps only in-frame clonotypes and omits some of them. The sample lists some 170,000 clones; just under 80% were seen once. CDR3 length: 15 amino acids. V shed 4 bases and J shed 4 bases, with 14 bases lying between them. Per the germline V gene, CDR1 is SGHTA and CDR2 is FQGNSA. The chain recombines TRBV7-2 with TRBJ1-3; D possibly corresponds to TRBD1 (6 bases). The sample taken for sequencing was PBMCs. The sequence was collected from a woman aged 45-60 years in good health and CMV-seronegative. Here the CDR3 reads CASSWEGGVGNTIYF. CDR3 nucleotides: TGTGCCAGCAGCTGGGAGGGGGGAGTGGGAAACACCATATATTTT.